This T cell receptor beta chain was recorded in a study of response to subunit inactivated influenza vaccine. The length of the CDR3 is 14 residues. Trimming left V 0 bases short and J 6 bases short, with 9 bases between. Germline V gene lookup returns CDR1 SGHVS and CDR2 FQNEAQ. TCRdb processed the RT-PCR reads anew with MiXCR; each CDR3 protein has one entry. Of 500,000 to 550,000 distinct CDR3 sequences listed, roughly 23% are singletons. This clonotype was observed a handful of times. The sample also formed part of further work on T cells expressing NK-cell markers. That work adds: TCR beta cDNA was made by 5'RACE template switching with UMIs. Seropositivity for HCMV was found in seven of the eight sequenced donors, with one seronegative. Certain NKG2C+ T cell clones were expanded, and their HCMV specificity remained unclear.

V is TRBV7-8 and J is TRBJ2-1, with TRBD1 as a possible D gene (5 bases). The material sequenced was CD4+ T cells sorted from PBMCs, taken roughly 13 days after vaccination. The clonotype originates from a man aged 50 or older who received an inactivated influenza vaccine. The chain's CDR3 is CASSLAGRANEQFF. The CDR3 region has the DNA TGTGCCAGCAGCTTAGCTGGCAGGGCCAATGAGCAGTTCTTC.